The 10 T cell receptor beta chains below come from one sample, sequenced in a study of T cell responses to AZD1222 COVID-19 vaccine. Produced via immunoSEQ multiplex PCR; TCRdb's table is partial and in-frame only. The table shows under 110,000 clones, with approximately 89% occurring only once. The sequenced sample was peripheral blood, obtained 28 days after the second AZD1222 dose. These receptors all come from an adult who received the AZD1222 COVID-19 vaccine.

The chain joins TRBV11-2 to TRBJ2-5; no definite D call. CDR1 and CDR2 from the germline V gene are SGHAT and FQNNGV. Trimming pared 3 bases from V and 5 bases from J, leaving 13 bases between. There are 14 residues in the CDR3. For the CDR3, the DNA is TGTGCCAGCAGCTTGAGGACGGTGGGGGAGACCCAGTACTTC. It translates to CASSLRTVGETQYF.

The chain links TRBV7-9 to TRBJ2-1; 13 bases align to TRBD2. Germline-derived CDR1 and CDR2 are SEHNR and FQNEAQ (reference sequence). The CDR3 consists of 17 residues. With V trimmed by 0 bases and J by 8 bases, 7 bases remained unmatched. CDR3 DNA sequence: TGTGCCAGCAGCTTAGCGCCGGGACTAGCGGGGCCCCATGAGCAGTTCTTC. It yields the protein CASSLAPGLAGPHEQFF.

CDR3 bases: TGTGCCAGCAGTTTACAACAAACTCCCTCCTACGAGCAGTACTTC. Translating it yields CASSLQQTPSYEQYF. J is TRBJ2-7 and V is TRBV2; no reliable D call. The germline V gene encodes CDR1 SNHLY and CDR2 FYNNEI. The V and J ends lost 5 bases and 0 bases respectively, with 14 bases between them. CDR3 length: 15 amino acids. Full variable domain (rest looked up from reference TRBV2 and TRBJ2-7): EPEVTQTPSHQVTQMGQEVILRCVPISNHLYFYWYRQILGQKVEFLVSFYNNEISEKSEIFDDQFSVERPDGSNFTLKIRSTKLEDSAMYFCASSLQQTPSYEQYFGPGTRLTVT.

The rearrangement joins TRBV6-5 to TRBJ1-3; 8 nucleotides match TRBD1. The trim removed 2 bases at V and 0 bases at J, leaving 0 bases unmatched. The CDR3 loop spans 15 amino acids. The germline gives CDR1 MNHEY, CDR2 SVGAGI. CDR3 DNA sequence: TGTGCCAGCAGTTACACAGGGGGCTCTGGAAACACCATATATTTT. This translates into CASSYTGGSGNTIYF.

The chain is built from TRBV28 and TRBJ1-2; no clear D gene. The CDR3 length is 12 residues. Trimming shortened V by 5 bases and J by 5 bases, and 9 bases separated the two germline ends. The germline gives CDR1 MDHEN, CDR2 SYDVKM. CDR3 nucleotides: TGTGCCAGCAGTCTCTACACTTATGGCTACACCTTC. It encodes CASSLYTYGYTF.

The chain combines TRBV18 with TRBJ1-1; TRBD1 aligns across 7 bases. The CDR3 loop spans 13 amino acids. Germline trimming cut 6 bases from V and 5 bases from J; bases unmatched to any gene: 6. Germline CDR1 KGHSH, CDR2 LQKENI. The CDR3, as DNA: TGTGCCAGCTCTTCGGACAGGATGACTGAAGCTTTCTTT. This encodes CASSSDRMTEAFF.

A few counts support this clone. This sequence joins TRBV28 and TRBJ1-3; D uncertain. Trimming pared 3 bases from V and 0 bases from J, leaving 9 bases between. The CDR3 has 15 amino acids. The germline V gene has CDR1 MDHEN and CDR2 SYDVKM. Here the CDR3 DNA reads TGTGCCAGCAGTTTTGGTAAATACTCTGGAAACACCATATATTTT. It translates to CASSFGKYSGNTIYF.

V is TRBV6-6 and J is TRBJ1-5; D unclear. The V end lost 3 bases, the J end lost 2 bases, and 8 bases lay between the germline ends. In germline, CDR1 is MNHNY, CDR2 SVGAGI (reference sequence). The CDR3 covers 14 residues. CDR3 region: CASSYGQRNQPQHF. The CDR3 region has the DNA TGTGCCAGCAGTTATGGGCAGCGCAATCAGCCCCAGCATTTT.

V and J are TRBV5-1 and TRBJ1-1; TRBD1 might be the D (6 bases). CDR3 size: 15 residues. The germline V gene encodes CDR1 SGHRS and CDR2 YFSETQ. Trimming shortened V by 4 bases and J by 3 bases, and 16 bases separated the two germline ends. CDR3 DNA: TGCGCCAGCAGCCCATCGGGACACCCGGACACTGAAGCTTTCTTT. Translation gives CASSPSGHPDTEAFF.

The chain has TRBV3-1 (or the pseudogene TRBV3-2) and TRBJ2-1; D is possibly TRBD2 (6 bases). Germline V CDR1 and CDR2: LGHDT, YNNKEL (reference sequence). This CDR3 is built from 16 residues. Trimming left V 1 base short and J 5 bases short, with 15 bases between. The CDR3, as DNA: TGTGCCAGCAGCCAAGTAGGCGCGGGGTTCAACAATGAGCAGTTCTTC. Translating gives CASSQVGAGFNNEQFF.